This TCR beta chain was captured by sequencing in a study of glioma-infiltrating T cells after dendritic cell vaccination (dated by TCRdb to about 2016). Concerning the study at large: Of the 15 or so glioblastoma patients in the cohort, all drawn from Phase I and II dendritic cell vaccination trials, 9 were newly diagnosed and 6 had recurrent disease. Patients received autologous tumor lysate-pulsed dendritic cell vaccination between about 2002 and 2013. The vaccine consisted of monocyte-derived dendritic cells cultured about 7 days with IL-4 and GM-CSF, then pulsed overnight with autologous tumor lysate. Patients received three intradermal dendritic cell vaccine injections at biweekly intervals in the arm below the axilla. In glioblastoma patients vaccinated with dendritic cells, deep sequencing of TCR beta CDR3 regions served to measure tumor-infiltrating lymphocyte content and to compare repertoires between tumor and blood. TCR sequencing metrics, including TIL content and tumor-blood repertoire overlap, were correlated with survival after dendritic cell vaccination.

The immunoSEQ assay amplified TCRB CDR3 regions from roughly 2 micrograms of genomic DNA, or from all available DNA when less than that amount was available. The multiplex PCR relied on 60 forward primers for TCR V beta segments and 13 reverse primers for J beta segments. To estimate the number of reads per starting template, synthetic control templates were added to each sample at limiting dilution. The Illumina HiSeq System generated sequencing reads of 87 bp. Processing in the source paper ran as follows. PCR and sequencing errors were removed by a nearest neighbor algorithm that merged closely related sequences. TCR overlap was measured as the percentage of unique tumor TCR beta sequences also present in the same patient's peripheral blood. The table was pulled from immuneACCESS by TCRdb, which kept in-frame rearrangements only. Such tables lose some clones; where checked, under half of the loss comes from unresolved V genes, and the rest has no known cause. For V, J and clone size, that table is used; D and trimming come from the DNA. The sample table lists around 60,000 clones, approximately 86% of them with a count of one. Roughly 10% of the sample is in the top ten clones.

Remarks on this clone: Its antigen is currently not known. No base qualities exist here, and no much larger clone lies one base off it.

Overall study results and their limits: The cohort was small and heterogeneous, with few patients having full blood and tumor sets and even fewer initial-recurrent tumor pairs. The response model built on TCR overlap across three groups was characterized as speculative, with prospective validation still needed. No direct relationship between TCR clonality and survival was found, suggesting a diverse polyclonal response may matter. After dendritic cell vaccination, a higher estimated pretreatment TIL content predicted longer time to progression and longer overall survival.

The time point label corresponds to: after dendritic cell vaccination, including at tumor progression/relapse. To be selected, patients needed enough residual fresh-frozen tumor tissue and more than two years of available survival data. Although molecular status otherwise differed among the glioblastoma patients, no patient had an isocitrate dehydrogenase mutation. PBMC collection took place before vaccination, two weeks after the third vaccination, and at tumor progression if progression occurred. Genomic DNA was extracted with the Qiagen DNeasy Blood extraction Kit. Here V drops 0 bases and J drops 4 bases, and the junction holds 5 bases not matched to any gene. Counted from cysteine to phenylalanine, this CDR3 has 16 amino acids. The read is trimmed to its CDR3 DNA, 48 bases read in frame from base 1. Looking up the germline V gene (reference sequence) yields CDR1 SGHNT and CDR2 YYREEE.

Recombination joined TRBV5-4 with TRBJ2-5, with TRBD2 identical over 11 junction bases. Sequences were derived from blood, sampled after dendritic cell vaccination. The source is a human donor with glioblastoma. For the CDR3, the sequence is CASSLVIAGGGETQYF. The nucleotide sequence is TGTGCCAGCAGCTTGGTGATAGCGGGGGGGGGAGAGACCCAGTACTTC.